The 32 T cell receptor beta chains below come from one sample, sequenced in a study of human T cells and chemical hapten exposure. TCRdb recomputed calls from the RACE reads with MiXCR, one row per CDR3 protein. The sample carries about 39,000 distinct CDR3 sequences, about an eighth recorded once. Described time point: patch test 3, about 24 weeks after DPC sensitization. Treatment meaning: therapeutic diphenylcyclopropenone sensitization with weekly scalp DPC. It was unfractionated whole blood from which total RNA was extracted. Sequencing was performed on whole blood, taken in connection with sensitization to the hapten diphenylcyclopropenone (DPC). These receptors came from a woman aged 40 to 50 with alopecia areata. Some clones in this sample may be carry-over from other donors' samples.

With regard to this clonotype: A much larger clone lies a single base off, so this may be a read error. The CDR3 here is CASSLSRTSNADTQYF. CDR3 sequence (DNA): TGCGCCAGCAGCTTGTCCCGGACTAGCAACGCAGATACGCAGTATTTT. The rearrangement uses TRBV5-1 and TRBJ2-3, with 8 bases fitting TRBD2. The V gene's germline CDR1 is SGHRS and CDR2 YFSETQ. J was trimmed by 4 bases and V by 1 base; bases with no gene match: 8. CDR3 length: 16 amino acids.

This clonotype appeared a few times. The chain uses TRBV28 and TRBJ2-7; the D is unclear. Looked up from germline, CDR1 is MDHEN and CDR2 is SYDVKM. The CDR3 is 16 residues long. Trimming removed 7 bases from V and 3 bases from J, with 22 bases in between. The CDR3 loop is CASTLRAHVPIYEQYF. In DNA, the CDR3 is TGTGCCAGCACCTTAAGAGCCCACGTCCCGATCTACGAGCAGTACTTC.

This clonotype occurred many times. The chain links TRBV7-6 to TRBJ2-4; D might be TRBD2 (5 bases). V gave up 6 bases and J gave up 0 bases, with 12 bases separating them. Germline loops: CDR1 SGHVS, CDR2 FNYEAQ. The CDR3 is 15 amino acids. The CDR3 nucleotides are TGTGCCAGCAGGGACGGGAATCTAGCCAAAAACATTCAGTACTTC. Its protein is CASRDGNLAKNIQYF.

This clonotype was counted at least ten times. V gene TRBV2 combines with J gene TRBJ1-2; TRBD1 might be the D (6 bases). There are 14 residues in the CDR3. Trimming removed 0 bases at V and 8 bases at J, with 13 bases between. Germline values: CDR1 SNHLY, CDR2 FYNNEI. CDR3 in amino acids: CASSEAWGARGYTF. CDR3 bases: TGTGCCAGCAGTGAAGCTTGGGGGGCGCGAGGCTACACCTTC.

This clonotype came up many times. CDR3 protein: CASSSSTDTEAFF. For the CDR3, the DNA is TGTGCCAGCAGCTCAAGTACGGACACTGAAGCTTTCTTT. The chain has TRBV7-9 and TRBJ1-1; no definite D call. V lost 4 bases and J 3 bases, leaving 9 bases between the germline ends. The germline V gene encodes CDR1 SEHNR and CDR2 FQNEAQ (reference sequence). CDR3 length: 13 residues.

This chain joins TRBV11-2 and TRBJ2-2; D ambiguous. Deletions cut 0 bases from V and 12 bases from J, with 8 bases between. Germline-derived CDR1 and CDR2 are SGHAT and FQNNGV. The CDR3 has 12 residues. The CDR3 sequence: CASSLDVSKLFF. The CDR3 DNA is TGTGCCAGCAGCTTAGATGTGTCGAAGCTGTTTTTT.

There are a few counts of this clonotype. The CDR3, as DNA: TGTGCCAGTAGCCCCGGGGCAGGGCGTACCTACGAGCAGTACTTC. It is translated as CASSPGAGRTYEQYF. The chain links TRBV19 to TRBJ2-7; either TRBD1 or TRBD2 may supply D (5 bases each). CDR1 is LNHDA and CDR2 is SQIVND in the germline V gene (reference sequence). Trimming took off 6 bases at V and 2 bases at J, with 17 bases between the two ends. The CDR3 is 15 amino acids.

The table lists this clonotype with a few counts. The rearrangement links TRBV5-4 to TRBJ2-1, with D unclear. Germline V CDR1 and CDR2: SGHNT, YYREEE (reference sequence). Trimming shortened V by 0 bases and J by 7 bases, and 5 bases separated the two germline ends. The CDR3 sequence is 12 residues long. The chain's CDR3 is CASSLERNEQFF. The CDR3 DNA reads as TGTGCCAGCAGCTTGGAGCGAAATGAGCAGTTCTTC.

The chain carries TRBV5-1 and TRBJ2-7; D gene unclear. Between the trimmed V and J ends, which lost 1 base and 4 bases, there was a span of 0 bases. The germline CDR1 and CDR2 sequences are SGHRS and YFSETQ. This CDR3 comprises 10 residues. DNA for the CDR3: TGCGCCAGCAGCTTGTACGAGCAGTACTTC. It yields the protein CASSLYEQYF.

There are a few counts of this clonotype. The rearrangement joins TRBV5-1 to TRBJ2-3; TRBD2 agrees at 8 bases. The V gene's germline CDR1 is SGHRS and CDR2 YFSETQ. The V gene end was trimmed by 7 bases and the J gene end by 3 bases; junction bases not matched to a gene: 4. The CDR3 is 13 residues long. The CDR3 spells CASRAGETDTQYF. CDR3 nucleotides: TGCGCCAGCCGAGCGGGAGAGACAGATACGCAGTATTTT.

Many counts were recorded for this clonotype. This rearrangement joins TRBV29-1 to TRBJ2-1; 8 positions agree with TRBD1. The length of the CDR3 is 13 residues. The germline V gene has CDR1 SQVTM and CDR2 ANQGSEA. Germline trimming cut 4 bases from V and 5 bases from J; bases unmatched to any gene: 4. CDR3 sequence: CSVVTGVDNEQFF. In nucleotides, the CDR3 is TGCAGCGTTGTGACAGGGGTAGACAATGAGCAGTTCTTC.

This clonotype was detected ten times or more. V usage is TRBV29-1 and J usage is TRBJ2-2; weak D call: TRBD2 (6 bases). Trimming cost V 6 bases and J 3 bases, with 11 bases left between them. CDR3 length equals 13 residues. Germline V gives CDR1 SQVTM, CDR2 ANQGSEA. This CDR3 is CSVRAGYTGELFF. DNA of the CDR3: TGCAGCGTCCGGGCGGGGTACACCGGGGAGCTGTTTTTT.

This clonotype came up many times. This chain connects TRBV6-5 to TRBJ2-7, with no clear D. The CDR3 consists of 13 residues. Per the germline V gene, CDR1 is MNHEY and CDR2 is SVGAGI. V gave up 10 bases and J gave up 2 bases, with 15 bases separating them. In nucleotides, the CDR3 is TGTGCCACACGGCCTATTGAGACCTACGAGCAGTACTTC. It codes for CATRPIETYEQYF.

A few counts support this clonotype. The V and J genes are TRBV5-1 and TRBJ2-1, with a weak D call TRBD2 (6 bases). Germline V CDR1 and CDR2: SGHRS, YFSETQ. Trimming stripped 4 bases from V and 7 bases from J, with 12 bases between. This CDR3 is built from 13 residues. This CDR3 reads CASSITSLNEQFF. CDR3 sequence (DNA): TGCGCCAGCAGCATTACTAGCTTAAATGAGCAGTTCTTC. Full variable domain (remainder filled in from reference TRBV5-1 and TRBJ2-1): KAGVTQTPRYLIKTRGQQVTLSCSPISGHRSVSWYQQTPGQGLQFLFEYFSETQRNKGNFPGRFSGRQFSNSRSEMNVSTLELGDSALYLCASSITSLNEQFFGPGTRLTVL.

As concerns this clonotype: A single base separates this from a much larger clone, so it may be a read error. The chain uses TRBV11-2 and TRBJ1-1; D is possibly TRBD1 (5 bases). The CDR3 extends over 14 amino acids. Germline CDR1 is SGHAT and CDR2 is FQNNGV. In DNA, the CDR3 is TGTGCCAGCAGCTTACAGGGCTCGAACACTGAAGCTTACTTT. Translating gives CASSLQGSNTEAYF.

This clonotype was found a few times. V gene TRBV20-1 combines with J gene TRBJ2-7; 8 bases are a match to TRBD2. The V segment lost 6 bases and the J segment 9 bases; nucleotides outside the gene matches: 10. The CDR3 length is 12 residues. Germline CDR1 and CDR2: DFQATT and SNEGSKA (reference sequence). The CDR3 bases are TGCAGTGCCCTTGTAAGCGGGAGCTCGCAGTACTTC. Protein: CSALVSGSSQYF.

Only a few counts were recorded for this clonotype. The chain links TRBV10-3 to TRBJ2-7; D is undetermined. This CDR3 region has 12 residues. The V gene lost 10 bases and the J gene lost 6 bases, with 16 bases spanning the gap. The germline CDR1 and CDR2 sequences are ENHRY and SYGVKD. Here the CDR3 DNA reads TGTGCCACCAAACAGTCCAACTCCGAGCAGTACTTC. Translating it yields CATKQSNSEQYF.

In its sample, this clonotype was seen many times. The chain recombines TRBV6-1 with TRBJ2-3, with 8 bases lining up with TRBD2. Germline V gene sequence: CDR1 MNHNS, CDR2 SASEGT. This CDR3 is 13 amino acids long. CDR3 sequence reads: CLSGAGVTDTQYF. The CDR3 nucleotides are TGTTTGAGTGGAGCGGGAGTAACAGATACGCAGTATTTT.

This clonotype was observed many times. The chain uses TRBV28 and TRBJ2-7; tentatively, D is TRBD1 (6 bases). V lost 11 bases, J lost 0 bases, and 11 bases lay in between. In germline, CDR1 is MDHEN, CDR2 SYDVKM. This CDR3 contains 12 residues. The CDR3 loop is CAPPGVSYEQYF. The CDR3 DNA reads TGTGCCCCCCCAGGGGTCTCCTACGAGCAGTACTTC.

This clonotype has a count of ten or more. The rearrangement joins TRBV7-8 to TRBJ1-5, with D unclear. The CDR3 loop spans 16 amino acids. The ends were cut back, 1 base at V and 1 base at J, with 11 bases in the middle. The germline V gene has CDR1 SGHVS and CDR2 FQNEAQ. CDR3 amino acids: CASSLGGLGSNQPQHF. CDR3 nucleotide sequence: TGTGCCAGCAGCTTAGGAGGGCTCGGGAGCAATCAGCCCCAGCATTTT.

The chain carries TRBV4-1 and TRBJ2-3, with TRBD2 matching 7 bases. V lost 0 bases and J lost 0; bases outside the gene matches: 9. This CDR3 has 18 residues. Germline-derived CDR1 and CDR2 are MGHRA and YSYEKL. The CDR3 coding sequence is TGCGCCAGCAGCCAAGAAGGATCTAGCGGCCTTAGCACAGATACGCAGTATTTT. The encoded protein is CASSQEGSSGLSTDTQYF.

This clonotype was detected many times. This chain connects TRBV20-1 to TRBJ2-1; D gene ambiguous. V gave up 1 base and J gave up 8 bases, with 12 bases separating them. The germline CDR1 and CDR2 sequences are DFQATT and SNEGSKA (reference sequence). CDR3 length: 13 amino acids. The CDR3 sequence: CSARVSSGYEQFF. Here the CDR3 DNA reads TGCAGTGCTAGAGTTAGCAGTGGCTATGAGCAGTTCTTC.

This clonotype came up many times. The gene calls are TRBV27 and TRBJ1-5; TRBD1 might be the D (5 bases). CDR3 length: 14 amino acids. Trimming took off 10 bases at V and 0 bases at J, with 13 bases between the two ends. Germline V lookup: CDR1 MNHEY, CDR2 SMNVEV (reference sequence). CDR3 DNA: TGTGCCACGATGGGGGAGAATAGCAATCAGCCCCAGCATTTT. This gives the protein CATMGENSNQPQHF.

This clonotype was detected a few times. The chain has TRBV27 and TRBJ2-6; D is possibly TRBD1 (5 bases). CDR3 length: 14 residues. The germline V gene has CDR1 MNHEY and CDR2 SMNVEV (reference sequence). The V and J ends lost 7 bases and 4 bases respectively, with 11 bases between them. In nucleotides, the CDR3 is TGTGCCAGCACATCAGGGATCGGGGCCAACGTCCTGACTTTC. It codes for CASTSGIGANVLTF.

In its sample, this clonotype was seen many times. The chain carries TRBV20-1 and TRBJ2-5; D unclear. CDR1 and CDR2 (germline): DFQATT, SNEGSKA (reference sequence). V was shortened by 5 bases and J by 4 bases, with 8 bases between the two germline ends. This CDR3 comprises 11 residues. DNA of the CDR3: TGCAGTGCTCTCCACGGAGAGACCCAGTACTTC. It yields the protein CSALHGETQYF.

The V gene is TRBV12-3 or TRBV12-4, the J gene TRBJ2-5; a possible D gene is TRBD2 (5 bases). The length of the CDR3 is 12 residues. V gave up 3 bases and J gave up 5 bases, with 7 bases separating them. The CDR3 here is CASSFSGETQYF. In DNA form, the CDR3 reads TGTGCCAGCAGTTTCTCGGGGGAGACCCAGTACTTC.

This clonotype was seen repeatedly, ten times or more. The chain is built from TRBV18 and TRBJ1-5, with 9 nucleotides matching TRBD1. After removal of 3 bases from V and 1 base from J, the junction contained 4 bases not matched to a gene. Germline V gene sequence: CDR1 KGHSH, CDR2 LQKENI. CDR3 length: 16 residues. Written as DNA, the CDR3 is TGTGCCAGCTCACCTCCAGGACAGGGGAGCAATCAGCCCCAGCATTTT. This sequence encodes CASSPPGQGSNQPQHF.

This clonotype appeared a few times. The chain couples TRBV29-1 to TRBJ2-7; D is possibly TRBD2 (5 bases). V was clipped by 5 bases and J by 1 base, with 9 bases between them. Per the germline V gene, CDR1 is SQVTM and CDR2 is ANQGSEA. CDR3 length: 12 residues. The CDR3 reads CSVTRGSYEQYF. CDR3 sequence (DNA): TGCAGCGTTACCCGGGGATCCTACGAGCAGTACTTC.

The rearrangement joins TRBV11-3 to TRBJ2-7; 7 nucleotides match TRBD2. Germline V gene lookup returns CDR1 SGHNT and CDR2 YENEEA. V shed 4 bases and J 7 bases; nucleotides not matched to a gene: 4. CDR3 size: 12 residues. The CDR3 here is CASSSRGGEQYF. The CDR3 nucleotides are TGTGCCAGCAGCTCCCGGGGAGGGGAGCAGTACTTC.

About this clonotype itself: This could be a read error, since a much larger clone is one nucleotide away. CDR3 in amino acids: CSVLPGSLNEQFF. The CDR3 DNA reads as TGCAGTGTTCTTCCAGGGAGTCTCAATGAGCAGTTCTTC. The chain carries TRBV20-1 and TRBJ2-1; the D gene could be TRBD1 or TRBD2 (5 bases each). The germline V gene has CDR1 DFQATT and CDR2 SNEGSKA (reference sequence). The CDR3 totals 13 residues. Trimming cost V 7 bases and J 6 bases, with 16 bases left between them.

There are many counts of this clonotype. This rearrangement joins TRBV6-1 to TRBJ1-5, with D unclear. The V gene's germline CDR1 is MNHNS and CDR2 SASEGT. CDR3 length equals 18 residues. Between the trimmed V and J ends, which lost 7 bases and 11 bases, there was a span of 33 bases. The CDR3 loop reads CASTLNELWLPPRWAQHF. CDR3 bases: TGTGCCAGCACCTTAAACGAGCTTTGGTTGCCGCCTCGTTGGGCCCAGCATTTT.

This clonotype was seen a few times. J is TRBJ2-1 and V is TRBV14, with D unresolved. Germline V gives CDR1 SGHDN, CDR2 FVKESK. Trimming removed 1 base at V and 6 bases at J, with 10 bases between. The CDR3 is made up of 14 amino acids. DNA for the CDR3: TGTGCCAGCAGCCAAGGAGTAGTGGGCAATGAGCAGTTCTTC. Amino acid sequence: CASSQGVVGNEQFF.